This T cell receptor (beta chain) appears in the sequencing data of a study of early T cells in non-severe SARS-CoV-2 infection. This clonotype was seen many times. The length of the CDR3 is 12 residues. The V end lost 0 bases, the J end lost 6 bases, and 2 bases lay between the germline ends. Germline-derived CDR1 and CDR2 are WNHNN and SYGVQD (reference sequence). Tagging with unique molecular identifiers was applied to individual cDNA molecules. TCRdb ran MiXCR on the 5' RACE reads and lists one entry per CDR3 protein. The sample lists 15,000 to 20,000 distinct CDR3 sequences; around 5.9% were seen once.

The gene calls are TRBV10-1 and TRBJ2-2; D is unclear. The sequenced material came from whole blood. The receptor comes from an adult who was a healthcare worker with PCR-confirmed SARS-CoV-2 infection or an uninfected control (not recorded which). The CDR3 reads CASSESAGELFF. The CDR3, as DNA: TGCGCCAGCAGTGAGTCGGCCGGGGAGCTGTTTTTT.